The clone carrying this T cell receptor beta chain appeared a single time. Original handling: Researchers report that nucleated cell counts were estimated from reference gene primer amplification. The repertoire was sequenced with immunoSEQ multiplex PCR; TCRdb's copy has only in-frame clones and lacks some. The D gene and trimming were derived from the DNA, and the V and J assignments and clone size from that table. This table has over 200,000 clones, around 75% appearing once. This record comes from a study of blood T cell repertoires in COVID-19. Study in general: T cells, B-cell-depleted T cells, or PBMCs provided the cDNA or gDNA that served as material.

There are 15 residues in the CDR3. Per germline, CDR1 SGDLS and CDR2 YYNGEE. Trimming removed 3 bases from V and 5 bases from J; junction bases left unmatched: 1. The gene calls are TRBV9 and TRBJ2-1; 14 bases fit TRBD2. The sequence derives from a human donor in a cohort sampled during active COVID-19. Sequencing used peripheral blood. CDR3 sequence: CASSGTSGRHNEQFF. DNA of the CDR3: TGTGCCAGCAGCGGGACTAGCGGGAGGCACAATGAGCAGTTCTTC.